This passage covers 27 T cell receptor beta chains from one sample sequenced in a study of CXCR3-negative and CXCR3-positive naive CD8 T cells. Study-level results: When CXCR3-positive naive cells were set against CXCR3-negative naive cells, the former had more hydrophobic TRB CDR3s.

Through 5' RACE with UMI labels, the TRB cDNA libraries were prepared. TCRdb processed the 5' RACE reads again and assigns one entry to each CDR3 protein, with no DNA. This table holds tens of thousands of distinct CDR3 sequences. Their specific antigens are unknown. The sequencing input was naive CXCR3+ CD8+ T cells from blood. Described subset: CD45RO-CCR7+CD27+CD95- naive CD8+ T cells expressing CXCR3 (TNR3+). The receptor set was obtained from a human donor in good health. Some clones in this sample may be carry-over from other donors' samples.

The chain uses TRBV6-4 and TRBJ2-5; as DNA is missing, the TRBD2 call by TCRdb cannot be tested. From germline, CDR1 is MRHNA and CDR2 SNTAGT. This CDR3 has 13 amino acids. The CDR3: CASAAGAEETQYF.

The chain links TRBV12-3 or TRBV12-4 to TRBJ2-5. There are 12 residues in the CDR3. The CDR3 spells CASSYLRETQYF.

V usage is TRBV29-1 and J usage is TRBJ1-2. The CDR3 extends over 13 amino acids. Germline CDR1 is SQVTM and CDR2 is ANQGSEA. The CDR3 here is CSVTTDTHYGYTF. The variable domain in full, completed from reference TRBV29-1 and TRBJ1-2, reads SAVISQKPSRDICQRGTSLTIQCQVDSQVTMMFWYRQQPGQSLTLIATANQGSEATYESGFVIDKFPISRPNLTFSTLTVSNMSPEDSSIYLCSVTTDTHYGYTFGSGTRLTVV.

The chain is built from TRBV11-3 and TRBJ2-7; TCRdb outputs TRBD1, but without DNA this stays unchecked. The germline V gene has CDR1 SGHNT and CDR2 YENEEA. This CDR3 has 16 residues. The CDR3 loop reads CASSLTGLGSSYEQYF.

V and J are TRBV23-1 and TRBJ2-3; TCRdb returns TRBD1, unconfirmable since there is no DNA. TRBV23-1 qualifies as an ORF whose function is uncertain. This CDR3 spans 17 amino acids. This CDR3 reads CASSQARETSSTDTQYF.

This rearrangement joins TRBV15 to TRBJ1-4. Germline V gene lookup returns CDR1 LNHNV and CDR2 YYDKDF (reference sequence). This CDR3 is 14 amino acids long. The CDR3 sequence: CATSRGPESEKLFF.

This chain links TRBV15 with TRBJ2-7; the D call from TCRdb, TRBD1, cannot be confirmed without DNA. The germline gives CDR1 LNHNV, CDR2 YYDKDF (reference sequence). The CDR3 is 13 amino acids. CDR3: CATSRGGHRFQYF.

CDR3 protein: CASSLVGNNEQFF. The rearrangement joins TRBV5-6 to TRBJ2-1. This CDR3 contains 13 residues. Germline CDR1 SGHDT, CDR2 YYEEEE.

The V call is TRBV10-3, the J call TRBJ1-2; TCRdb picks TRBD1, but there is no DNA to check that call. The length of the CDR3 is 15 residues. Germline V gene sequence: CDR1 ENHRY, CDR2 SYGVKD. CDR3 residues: CAIRMTGVGDYGYTF.

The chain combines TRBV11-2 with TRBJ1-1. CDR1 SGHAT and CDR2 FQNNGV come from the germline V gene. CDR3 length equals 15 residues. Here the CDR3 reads CASSLAAFLNTEAFF.

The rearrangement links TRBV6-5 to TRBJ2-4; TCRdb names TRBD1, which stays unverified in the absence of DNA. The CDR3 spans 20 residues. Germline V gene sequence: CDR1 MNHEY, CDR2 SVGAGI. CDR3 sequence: CASSYSLQGARGVPKNIQYF.

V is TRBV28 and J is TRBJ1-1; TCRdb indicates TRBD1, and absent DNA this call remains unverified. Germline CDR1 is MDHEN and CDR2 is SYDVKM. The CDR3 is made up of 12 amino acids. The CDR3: CASATSDRKAFF.

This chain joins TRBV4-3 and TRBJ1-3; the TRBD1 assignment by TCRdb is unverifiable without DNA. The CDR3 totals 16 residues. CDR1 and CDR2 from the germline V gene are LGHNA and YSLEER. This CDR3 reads CASSQDWGDPGNTIYF.

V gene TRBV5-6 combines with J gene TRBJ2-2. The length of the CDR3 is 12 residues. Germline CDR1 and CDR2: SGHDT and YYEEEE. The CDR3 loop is CASSPHPGELFF.

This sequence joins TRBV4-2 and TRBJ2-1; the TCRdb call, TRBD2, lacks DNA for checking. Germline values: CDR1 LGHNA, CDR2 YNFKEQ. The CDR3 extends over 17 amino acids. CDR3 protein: CASSQDASSGVYNEQFF.

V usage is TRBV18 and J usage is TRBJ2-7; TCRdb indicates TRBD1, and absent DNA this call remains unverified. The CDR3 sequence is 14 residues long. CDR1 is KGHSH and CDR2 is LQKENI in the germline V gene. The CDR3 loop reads CASSVEGGSYEQYF.

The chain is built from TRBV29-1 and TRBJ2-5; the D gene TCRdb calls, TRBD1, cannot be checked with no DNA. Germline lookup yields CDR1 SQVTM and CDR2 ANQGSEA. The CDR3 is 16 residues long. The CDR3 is CSVEPGGTAFDETQYF.

The CDR3 sequence: CASSQDLGTGVEKLFF. The V and J genes are TRBV4-3 and TRBJ1-4; there is no DNA to check the TCRdb D call of TRBD1. The CDR3 sequence is 16 residues long. Per germline, CDR1 LGHNA and CDR2 YSLEER.

The CDR3 sequence is CSAELPQGYEQYF. The gene calls are TRBV20-1 and TRBJ2-7; as DNA is missing, the TRBD1 call by TCRdb cannot be tested. This CDR3 region has 13 residues. The germline gives CDR1 DFQATT, CDR2 SNEGSKA (reference sequence).

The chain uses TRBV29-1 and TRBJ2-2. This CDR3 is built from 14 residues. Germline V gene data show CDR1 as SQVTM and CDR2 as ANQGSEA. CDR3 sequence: CSVVPGLNTGELFF.

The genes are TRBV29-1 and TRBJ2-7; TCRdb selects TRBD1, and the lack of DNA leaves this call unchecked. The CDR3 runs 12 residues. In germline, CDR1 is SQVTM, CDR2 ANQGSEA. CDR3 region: CSVRDAAYEQYF.

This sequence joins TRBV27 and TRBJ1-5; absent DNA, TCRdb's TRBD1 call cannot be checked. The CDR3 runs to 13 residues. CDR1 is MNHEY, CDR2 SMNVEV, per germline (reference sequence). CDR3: CASREGEGQPQHF.

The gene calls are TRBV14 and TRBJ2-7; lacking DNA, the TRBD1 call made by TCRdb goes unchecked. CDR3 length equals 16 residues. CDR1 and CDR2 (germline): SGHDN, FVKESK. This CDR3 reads CASSLRPGGGYPEQYF.

The CDR3 loop is CASSSGLVVYEQYF. J is TRBJ2-7 and V is TRBV27; as DNA is missing, the TRBD2 call by TCRdb cannot be tested. From germline, CDR1 is MNHEY and CDR2 SMNVEV (reference sequence). This CDR3 contains 14 residues.

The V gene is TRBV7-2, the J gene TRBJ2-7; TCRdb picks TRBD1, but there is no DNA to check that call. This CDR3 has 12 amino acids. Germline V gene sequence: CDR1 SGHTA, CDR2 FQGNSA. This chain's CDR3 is CASSNRGSEQYF.

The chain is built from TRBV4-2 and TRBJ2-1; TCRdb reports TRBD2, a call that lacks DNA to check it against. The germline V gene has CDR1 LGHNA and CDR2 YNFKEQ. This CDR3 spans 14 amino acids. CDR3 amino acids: CASSQDRGLAMQFF.

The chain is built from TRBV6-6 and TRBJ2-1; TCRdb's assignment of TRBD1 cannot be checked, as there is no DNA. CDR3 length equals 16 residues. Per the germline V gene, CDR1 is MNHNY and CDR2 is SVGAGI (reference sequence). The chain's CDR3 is CASSSWGGGAGNEQFF.